What follows are 5 T cell receptor beta chains derived from one specimen sequenced in a study of cytomegalovirus exposure and HLA in healthy donors. PCR employed 60 Vbeta and 13 Jbeta primers. Sequencing used immunoSEQ multiplex PCR; TCRdb keeps in-frame clones, though not all of them. The sample lists about 180,000 clones; 60% to 85% were seen once. Sequencing was performed on PBMCs. The receptors originated from a man aged 40-49 years in good health and CMV-seronegative.

This clone was recorded only once. The gene calls are TRBV7-2 and TRBJ2-1; D not certain. The germline CDR1 and CDR2 sequences are SGHTA and FQGNSA. This CDR3 is 13 amino acids long. V was pared by 3 bases and J by 8 bases, with 11 bases between. This CDR3 reads CASSFPPGDEQFF. The CDR3 bases are TGTGCCAGCAGCTTCCCGCCAGGCGATGAGCAGTTCTTC.

V is TRBV19 and J is TRBJ2-1; D is unclear. CDR3 length: 10 amino acids. V was clipped by 8 bases and J by 5 bases, with 4 bases between them. Germline V CDR1 and CDR2: LNHDA, SQIVND (reference sequence). This chain's CDR3 is CASSDNEQFF. As DNA, the CDR3 is TGTGCCAGTTCGGACAATGAGCAGTTCTTC.

The chain couples TRBV7-2 to TRBJ2-1, with TRBD1 as a possible D gene (5 bases). CDR3 size: 14 residues. CDR1 SGHTA and CDR2 FQGNSA come from the germline V gene. V dropped 7 bases and J dropped 10 bases, with 20 bases sitting between them. DNA for the CDR3: TGTGCCAGCACACCGGTGGGTGGGGCTGGGGAGCAGTTCTTC. Its protein is CASTPVGGAGEQFF.

The chain is built from TRBV5-6 and TRBJ2-1, with D perhaps matching TRBD2 (5 bases). Per germline, CDR1 SGHDT and CDR2 YYEEEE. The CDR3 contains 15 residues. The V and J ends lost 0 bases and 7 bases respectively, with 14 bases between them. This CDR3 is CASSLGSVYGNEQFF. The CDR3 DNA follows: TGTGCCAGCAGCTTGGGTAGCGTATATGGTAATGAGCAGTTCTTC. Full variable domain (remainder filled in from reference TRBV5-6 and TRBJ2-1): DAGVTQSPTHLIKTRGQQVTLRCSPKSGHDTVSWYQQALGQGPQFIFQYYEEEERQRGNFPDRFSGHQFPNYSSELNVNALLLGDSALYLCASSLGSVYGNEQFFGPGTRLTVL.

J is TRBJ2-7 and V is TRBV19; TRBD1 matches at 7 bases. CDR1 is LNHDA, CDR2 SQIVND, per germline (reference sequence). V was pared by 3 bases and J by 3 bases, with 8 bases of the junction left unmatched. CDR3 length equals 15 residues. CDR3 sequence: CASSMGRQGVYEQYF. The DNA of the CDR3 is TGTGCCAGTAGTATGGGGCGGCAGGGGGTCTACGAGCAGTACTTC.